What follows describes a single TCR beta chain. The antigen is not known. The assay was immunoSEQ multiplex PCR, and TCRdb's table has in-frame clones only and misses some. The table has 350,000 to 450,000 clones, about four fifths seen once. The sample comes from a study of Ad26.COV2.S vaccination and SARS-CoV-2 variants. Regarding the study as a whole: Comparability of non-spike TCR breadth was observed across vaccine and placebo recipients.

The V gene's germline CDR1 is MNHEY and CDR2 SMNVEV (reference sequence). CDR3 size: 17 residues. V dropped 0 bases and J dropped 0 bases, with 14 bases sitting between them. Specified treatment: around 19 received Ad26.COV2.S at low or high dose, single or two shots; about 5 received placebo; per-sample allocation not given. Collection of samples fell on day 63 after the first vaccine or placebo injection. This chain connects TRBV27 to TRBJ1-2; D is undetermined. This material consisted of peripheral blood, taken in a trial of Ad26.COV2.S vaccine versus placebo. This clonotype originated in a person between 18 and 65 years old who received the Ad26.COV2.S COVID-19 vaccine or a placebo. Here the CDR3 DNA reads TGTGCCAGCAGTTTATCGGCTATCCCCTCCGCTAACTATGGCTACACCTTC. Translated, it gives CASSLSAIPSANYGYTF.